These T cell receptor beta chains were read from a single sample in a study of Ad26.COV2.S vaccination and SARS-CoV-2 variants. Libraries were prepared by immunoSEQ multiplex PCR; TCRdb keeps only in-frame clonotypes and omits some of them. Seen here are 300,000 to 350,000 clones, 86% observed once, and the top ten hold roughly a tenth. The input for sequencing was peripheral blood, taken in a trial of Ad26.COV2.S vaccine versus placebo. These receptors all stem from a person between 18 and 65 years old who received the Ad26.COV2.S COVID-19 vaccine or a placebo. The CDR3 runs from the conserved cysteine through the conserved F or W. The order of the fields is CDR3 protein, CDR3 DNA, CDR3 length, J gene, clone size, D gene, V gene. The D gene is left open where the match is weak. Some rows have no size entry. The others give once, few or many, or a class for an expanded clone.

CASSFRAGYIGELFF	TGTGCCAGCAGTTTCCGGGCAGGGTACATCGGGGAGCTGTTTTTT	15	TRBJ2-2	NA	NA	TRBV28
CASSDRTGGTSGNTIYF	TGTGCCAGCAGTGATAGGACAGGGGGGACGTCTGGAAACACCATATATTTT	17	TRBJ1-3	NA	TRBD1	TRBV2
CASSPFIRTANNEQFF	TGTGCCAGCAGCCCTTTTATAAGGACAGCGAACAATGAGCAGTTCTTC	16	TRBJ2-1	NA	NA	TRBV7-8
CATSNGGIHYEQYF	TGTGCCACCAGCAACGGGGGCATACACTACGAGCAGTACTTC	14	TRBJ2-7	NA	NA	TRBV15
CASSPNGGGHYEQYF	TGCGCCAGCAGCCCAAACGGCGGGGGGCACTACGAGCAGTACTTC	15	TRBJ2-7	NA	TRBD2	TRBV5-1
CAWSSPPSSGEKLFF	TGTGCCTGGAGTTCCCCCCCCTCCTCAGGGGAAAAACTGTTTTTT	15	TRBJ1-4	NA	NA	TRBV30
CASSSRSTGATNEKLFF	TGTGCCAGCAGTTCCAGGTCGACAGGGGCAACTAATGAAAAACTGTTTTTT	17	TRBJ1-4	NA	TRBD1	TRBV28
CASSLLGRSGNTIYF	TGTGCCAGCAGTTTATTGGGGAGAAGTGGAAACACCATATATTTT	15	TRBJ1-3	NA	NA	TRBV27
CASSQEDRSLGALHF	TGCGCCAGCAGCCAAGAGGACAGGAGCCTCGGGGCCCTCCACTTT	15	TRBJ1-6	NA	TRBD1	TRBV4-3
CASSPSTERGYTF	TGTGCCAGCTCACCCTCGACTGAGCGCGGCTACACCTTC	13	TRBJ1-2	NA	NA	TRBV18
CASSETSSYNSPLHF	TGTGCCAGCAGTGAAACGAGCTCCTATAATTCACCCCTCCACTTT	15	TRBJ1-6	NA	NA	TRBV6-1
CASSPTSGSREQFF	TGTGCCAGCTCACCGACTAGCGGGAGTCGGGAGCAGTTCTTC	14	TRBJ2-1	NA	TRBD2	TRBV18
CASSYSAGGSTDTQYF	TGTGCCAGCAGTTACTCTGCGGGGGGCAGCACAGATACGCAGTATTTT	16	TRBJ2-3	NA	TRBD2	TRBV6-2/TRBV6-3
CASSIARNTEAFF	TGTGCCAGTAGTATAGCCAGGAACACTGAAGCTTTCTTT	13	TRBJ1-1	NA	NA	TRBV19
CASSQEGGRRGRGYTEAFF	TGCGCCAGCAGCCAAGAAGGGGGGAGGAGGGGGCGCGGATACACTGAAGCTTTCTTT	19	TRBJ1-1	once	TRBD1	TRBV4-3
CASSRGGSYEQYF	TGTGCCAGCAGTCGCGGGGGGAGCTACGAGCAGTACTTC	13	TRBJ2-7	NA	TRBD2	TRBV28
CATSDPAQGFGNQPQHF	TGTGCCACCAGTGACCCCGCGCAGGGCTTTGGCAATCAGCCCCAGCATTTT	17	TRBJ1-5	NA	NA	TRBV24-1
CASSLRVNTEAFF	TGTGCCAGCAGTTTACGTGTAAACACTGAAGCTTTCTTT	13	TRBJ1-1	NA	NA	TRBV28
CASSPRGIRETQYF	TGTGCCAGCAGTCCTCGGGGCATTAGAGAGACCCAGTACTTC	14	TRBJ2-5	NA	NA	TRBV28
CASSPQGQGVTGELFF	TGTGCCAGCAGTCCCCAGGGGCAGGGAGTAACCGGGGAGCTGTTTTTT	16	TRBJ2-2	once	NA	TRBV6-2/TRBV6-3
CASNPRGGVYEQYF	TGTGCCAGCAACCCGCGGGGGGGGGTCTACGAGCAGTACTTC	14	TRBJ2-7	NA	TRBD2	TRBV7-2
CASSLEGGFNQPQHF	TGTGCCAGCAGCTTAGAGGGGGGCTTCAATCAGCCCCAGCATTTT	15	TRBJ1-5	NA	NA	TRBV7-6